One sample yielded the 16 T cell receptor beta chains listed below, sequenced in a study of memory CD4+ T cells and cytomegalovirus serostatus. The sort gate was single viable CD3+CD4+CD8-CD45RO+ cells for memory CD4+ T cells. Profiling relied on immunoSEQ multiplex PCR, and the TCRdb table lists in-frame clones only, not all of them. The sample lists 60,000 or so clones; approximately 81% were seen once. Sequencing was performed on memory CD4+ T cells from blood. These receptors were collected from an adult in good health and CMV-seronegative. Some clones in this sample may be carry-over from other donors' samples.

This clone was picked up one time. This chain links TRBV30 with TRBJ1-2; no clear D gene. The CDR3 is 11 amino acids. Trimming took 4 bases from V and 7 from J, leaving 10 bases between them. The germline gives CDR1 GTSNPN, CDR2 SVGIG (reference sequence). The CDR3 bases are TGTGCCTGGATGGCGGGCGGTGGCTACACCTTC. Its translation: CAWMAGGGYTF.

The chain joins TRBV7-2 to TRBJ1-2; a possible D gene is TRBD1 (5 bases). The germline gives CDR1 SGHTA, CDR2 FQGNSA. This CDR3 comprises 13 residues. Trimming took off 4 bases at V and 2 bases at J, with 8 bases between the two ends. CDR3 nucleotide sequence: TGTGCCAGCAGCTCAGCAGGGAACTATGGCTACACCTTC. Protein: CASSSAGNYGYTF. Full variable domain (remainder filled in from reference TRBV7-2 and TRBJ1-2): GAGVSQSPSNKVTEKGKDVELRCDPISGHTALYWYRQSLGQGLEFLIYFQGNSAPDKSGLPSDRFSAERTGGSVSTLTIQRTQQEDSAVYLCASSSAGNYGYTFGSGTRLTVV.

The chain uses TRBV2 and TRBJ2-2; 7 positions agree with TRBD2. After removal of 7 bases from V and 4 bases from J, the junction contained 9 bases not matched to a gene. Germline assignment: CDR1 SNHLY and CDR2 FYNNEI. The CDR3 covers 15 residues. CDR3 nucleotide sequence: TGTGCCAGCATACGAGGGAGGGCGAGCACCGGGGAGCTGTTTTTT. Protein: CASIRGRASTGELFF. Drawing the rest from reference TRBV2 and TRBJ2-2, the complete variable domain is EPEVTQTPSHQVTQMGQEVILRCVPISNHLYFYWYRQILGQKVEFLVSFYNNEISEKSEIFDDQFSVERPDGSNFTLKIRSTKLEDSAMYFCASIRGRASTGELFFGEGSRLTVL.

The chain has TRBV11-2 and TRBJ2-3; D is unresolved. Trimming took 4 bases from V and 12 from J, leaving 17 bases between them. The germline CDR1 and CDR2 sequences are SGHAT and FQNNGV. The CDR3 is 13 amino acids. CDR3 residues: CASSSARAPPQYF. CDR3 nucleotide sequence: TGTGCCAGCAGCTCCGCCCGGGCCCCGCCTCAGTATTTT.

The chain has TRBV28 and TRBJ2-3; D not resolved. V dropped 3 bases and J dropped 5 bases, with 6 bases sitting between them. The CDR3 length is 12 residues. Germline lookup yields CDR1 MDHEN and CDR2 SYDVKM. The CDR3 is CASSLPKDTQYF. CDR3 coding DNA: TGTGCCAGCAGTTTGCCGAAAGATACGCAGTATTTT.

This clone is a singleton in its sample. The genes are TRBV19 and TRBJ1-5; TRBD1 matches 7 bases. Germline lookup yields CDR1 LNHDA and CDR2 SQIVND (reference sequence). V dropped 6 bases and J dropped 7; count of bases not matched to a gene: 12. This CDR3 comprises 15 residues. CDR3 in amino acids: CASRKPTGEGQPQHF. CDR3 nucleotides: TGTGCCAGTAGGAAACCAACAGGGGAGGGGCAGCCCCAGCATTTT.

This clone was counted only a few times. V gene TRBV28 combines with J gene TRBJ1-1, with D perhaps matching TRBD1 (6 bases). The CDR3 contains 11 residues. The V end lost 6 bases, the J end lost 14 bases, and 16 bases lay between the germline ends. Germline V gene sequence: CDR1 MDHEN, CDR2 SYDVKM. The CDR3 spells CASSNREGRFF. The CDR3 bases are TGTGCCAGCAGCAACAGGGAAGGGAGGTTCTTT.

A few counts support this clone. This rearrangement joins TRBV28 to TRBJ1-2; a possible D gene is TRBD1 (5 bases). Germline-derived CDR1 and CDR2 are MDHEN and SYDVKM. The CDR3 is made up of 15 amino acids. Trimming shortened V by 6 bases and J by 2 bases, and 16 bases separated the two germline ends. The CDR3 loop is CASSSMWRQNYGYTF. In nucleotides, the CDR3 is TGTGCCAGCAGCTCAATGTGGAGACAGAACTATGGCTACACCTTC.

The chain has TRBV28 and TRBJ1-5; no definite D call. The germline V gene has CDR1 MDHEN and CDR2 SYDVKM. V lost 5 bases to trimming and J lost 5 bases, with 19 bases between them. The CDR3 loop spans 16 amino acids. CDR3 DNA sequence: TGTGCCAGCAGTCCCCCCAATCGAAGGGTCTATCAGCCCCAGCATTTT. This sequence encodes CASSPPNRRVYQPQHF.

CDR3: CASSQHGGGLLTEAFF. The CDR3 coding sequence is TGTGCCAGCAGCCAGCACGGCGGGGGGCTCCTCACTGAAGCTTTCTTT. The chain has TRBV7-8 and TRBJ1-1; TRBD1 might be the D (6 bases). The CDR3 has 16 amino acids. The V end lost 5 bases, the J end lost 4 bases, and 20 bases lay between the germline ends. Per the germline V gene, CDR1 is SGHVS and CDR2 is FQNEAQ.

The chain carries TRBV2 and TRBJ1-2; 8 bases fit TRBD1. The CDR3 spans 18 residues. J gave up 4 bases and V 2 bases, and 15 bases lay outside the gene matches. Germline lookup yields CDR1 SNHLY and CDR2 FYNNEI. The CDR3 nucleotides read TGTGCCAGCAGTGAAAGCCCCATGTACGGACAGGGACTCTATGGCTACACCTTC. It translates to CASSESPMYGQGLYGYTF. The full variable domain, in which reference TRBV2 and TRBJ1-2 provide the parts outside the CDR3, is EPEVTQTPSHQVTQMGQEVILRCVPISNHLYFYWYRQILGQKVEFLVSFYNNEISEKSEIFDDQFSVERPDGSNFTLKIRSTKLEDSAMYFCASSESPMYGQGLYGYTFGSGTRLTVV.

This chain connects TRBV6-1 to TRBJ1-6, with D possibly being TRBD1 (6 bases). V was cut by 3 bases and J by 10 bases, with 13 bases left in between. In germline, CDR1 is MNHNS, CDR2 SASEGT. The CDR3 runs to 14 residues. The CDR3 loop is CASSDPTGRSPLHF. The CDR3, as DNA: TGTGCCAGCAGTGATCCTACAGGGAGGTCACCCCTCCACTTT.

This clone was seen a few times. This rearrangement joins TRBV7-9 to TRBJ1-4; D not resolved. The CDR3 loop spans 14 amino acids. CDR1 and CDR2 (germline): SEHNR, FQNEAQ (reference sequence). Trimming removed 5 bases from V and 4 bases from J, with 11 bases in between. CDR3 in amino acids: CASSNPTVNEKLFF. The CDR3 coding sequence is TGTGCCAGCAGCAACCCCACAGTTAATGAAAAACTGTTTTTT.

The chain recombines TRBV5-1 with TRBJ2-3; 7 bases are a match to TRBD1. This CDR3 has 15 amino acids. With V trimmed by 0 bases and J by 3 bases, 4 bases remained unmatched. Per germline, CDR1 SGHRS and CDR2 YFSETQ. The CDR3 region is CASSLDRGWTDTQYF. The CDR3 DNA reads TGCGCCAGCAGCTTGGACAGGGGTTGGACAGATACGCAGTATTTT.

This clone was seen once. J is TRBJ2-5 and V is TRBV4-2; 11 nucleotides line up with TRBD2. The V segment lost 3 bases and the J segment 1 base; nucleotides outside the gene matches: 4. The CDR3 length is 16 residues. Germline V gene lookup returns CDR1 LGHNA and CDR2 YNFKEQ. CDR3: CASSHSGRGLQETQYF. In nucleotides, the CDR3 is TGTGCCAGCAGCCATAGCGGGAGGGGACTCCAAGAGACCCAGTACTTC.

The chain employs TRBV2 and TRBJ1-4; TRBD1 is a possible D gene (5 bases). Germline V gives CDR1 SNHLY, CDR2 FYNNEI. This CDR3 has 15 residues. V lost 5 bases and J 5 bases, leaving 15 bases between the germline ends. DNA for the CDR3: TGTGCCAGCAGTCCCCGGGGCGGCGGCAATGAAAAACTGTTTTTT. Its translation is CASSPRGGGNEKLFF.